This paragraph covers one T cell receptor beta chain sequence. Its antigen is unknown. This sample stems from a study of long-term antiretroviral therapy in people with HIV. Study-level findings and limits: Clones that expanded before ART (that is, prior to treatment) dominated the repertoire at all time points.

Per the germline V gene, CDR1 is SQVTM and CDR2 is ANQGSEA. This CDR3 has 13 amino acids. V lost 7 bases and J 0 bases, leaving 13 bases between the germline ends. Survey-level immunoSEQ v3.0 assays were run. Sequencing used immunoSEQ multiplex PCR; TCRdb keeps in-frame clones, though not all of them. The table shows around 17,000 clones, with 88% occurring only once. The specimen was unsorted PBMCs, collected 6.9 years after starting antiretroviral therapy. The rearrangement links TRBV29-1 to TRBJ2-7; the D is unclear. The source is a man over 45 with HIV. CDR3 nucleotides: TGCAGCGGATCGGACGGATACTCCTACGAGCAGTACTTC. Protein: CSGSDGYSYEQYF.